Given below is one T cell receptor beta chain in context. These data come from a study of T-cell reconstitution after alpha-beta-depleted transplantation in children. Library preparation (for TCRbeta) was performed with unique molecular identifiers. TCRdb analysed the PCR reads with MiXCR anew, one entry per CDR3 protein. The data contain over 200,000 distinct CDR3 sequences, about 9.2% of them singletons. Sequenced here: PBMCs from the stem cell graft donor, sampled from the stem cell graft. The receptor's source is a human donor who donated a stem cell graft to a child with acute lymphoblastic leukemia.

CDR3 DNA: TGCGCCAGCAGCGGGGGAACAGGGGGGCAAGAGACCCAGTACTTC. It is translated as CASSGGTGGQETQYF. The chain uses TRBV5-1 and TRBJ2-5, with 8 bases lining up with TRBD1. CDR3 size: 15 residues. The germline gives CDR1 SGHRS, CDR2 YFSETQ. Germline trimming cut 4 bases from V and 2 bases from J; bases unmatched to any gene: 7.